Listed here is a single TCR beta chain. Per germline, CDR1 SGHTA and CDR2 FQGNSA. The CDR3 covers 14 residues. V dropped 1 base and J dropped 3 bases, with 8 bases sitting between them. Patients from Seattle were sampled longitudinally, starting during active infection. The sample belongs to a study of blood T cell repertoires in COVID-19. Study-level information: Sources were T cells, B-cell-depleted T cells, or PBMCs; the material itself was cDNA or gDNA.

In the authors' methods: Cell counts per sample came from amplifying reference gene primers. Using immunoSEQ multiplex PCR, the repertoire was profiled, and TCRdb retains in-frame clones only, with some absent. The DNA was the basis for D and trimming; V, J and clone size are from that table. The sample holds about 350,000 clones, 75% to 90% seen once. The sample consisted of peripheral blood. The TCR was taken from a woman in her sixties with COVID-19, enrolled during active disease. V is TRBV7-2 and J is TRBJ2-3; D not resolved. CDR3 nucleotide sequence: TGTGCCAGCAGCTTAGTCTCAGTTACAGATACGCAGTATTTT. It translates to CASSLVSVTDTQYF.